This passage covers 7 T cell receptor beta chains from one sample sequenced in a study of T cell changes during pregnancy in multiple sclerosis. Some clones are missing from TCRdb's copy, which holds only in-frame ones; the method was immunoSEQ multiplex PCR. The sample shows about 49,000 clones, approximately 95% of them seen only once. The material was CD8+ T cells from peripheral blood mononuclear cells, obtained in the first trimester of pregnancy. These receptors originate from a female donor with multiple sclerosis, enrolled in a pregnancy study.

The chain has TRBV10-3 and TRBJ2-1, with D perhaps matching TRBD1 (6 bases). Germline V lookup: CDR1 ENHRY, CDR2 SYGVKD. This CDR3 contains 14 residues. Trimming stripped 4 bases from V and 5 bases from J, with 12 bases between. In nucleotides, the CDR3 is TGTGCCATCAGTGGGCCTGGACAGAACAATGAGCAGTTCTTC. It codes for CAISGPGQNNEQFF.

This clone was found once. This chain uses TRBV10-1 with TRBJ1-1, with 9 bases lining up with TRBD1. Per germline, CDR1 WNHNN and CDR2 SYGVQD (reference sequence). V dropped 4 bases and J dropped 6; count of bases not matched to a gene: 6. The CDR3 spans 14 residues. Written as DNA, the CDR3 is TGCGCCAGCAGTGGAGGGGACAGGGTATCTGAAGCTTTCTTT. It translates to CASSGGDRVSEAFF.

The chain combines TRBV5-6 with TRBJ2-7; 10 bases fit TRBD2. CDR3 size: 16 residues. Germline V gene data show CDR1 as SGHDT and CDR2 as YYEEEE. V was pared by 3 bases and J by 3 bases, with 9 bases of the junction left unmatched. This CDR3 reads CASSSLAGGPNYEQYF. The CDR3, as DNA: TGTGCCAGCAGCTCTTTAGCGGGAGGCCCCAACTACGAGCAGTACTTC.

The rearrangement uses TRBV5-1 and TRBJ2-7; maybe TRBD1 (5 bases). Trimming left V 4 bases short and J 3 bases short, with 14 bases between. Looked up from germline, CDR1 is SGHRS and CDR2 is YFSETQ. The CDR3 extends over 14 amino acids. The DNA of the CDR3 is TGCGCCAGCAGCACAGGAACCTGGGACTACGAGCAGTACTTC. As protein: CASSTGTWDYEQYF. The entire variable domain, with the rest obtained from reference TRBV5-1 and TRBJ2-7, is as follows: KAGVTQTPRYLIKTRGQQVTLSCSPISGHRSVSWYQQTPGQGLQFLFEYFSETQRNKGNFPGRFSGRQFSNSRSEMNVSTLELGDSALYLCASSTGTWDYEQYFGPGTRLTVT.

This clone was seen once. The V and J genes are TRBV27 and TRBJ2-7; 7 positions agree with TRBD1. Germline assignment: CDR1 MNHEY and CDR2 SMNVEV (reference sequence). J lost 2 bases, V lost 8 bases, and 3 bases had no gene match. This CDR3 is 12 amino acids long. CDR3 sequence (DNA): TGTGCCAGCTTTAGGGGGCCCTACGAGCAGTACTTC. This sequence encodes CASFRGPYEQYF.

This clone has a handful of counts. This sequence joins TRBV9 and TRBJ1-5; perhaps TRBD1 as D (5 bases). V was trimmed by 3 bases and J by 6 bases, leaving 13 bases between them. This CDR3 contains 14 residues. Germline V CDR1 and CDR2: SGDLS, YYNGEE. The CDR3: CASSAGGGGQPQHF. In nucleotides, the CDR3 is TGTGCCAGCAGCGCCGGGGGAGGCGGTCAGCCCCAGCATTTT.

This clone was recorded a few times. The V and J genes are TRBV14 and TRBJ1-1; unclear D gene. Looked up from germline, CDR1 is SGHDN and CDR2 is FVKESK. This CDR3 has 16 amino acids. V lost 0 bases and J 1 base, leaving 12 bases between the germline ends. The CDR3 DNA reads TGTGCCAGCAGCCAAGACCTTCCCGCGTGGAACACTGAAGCTTTCTTT. Translation gives CASSQDLPAWNTEAFF.